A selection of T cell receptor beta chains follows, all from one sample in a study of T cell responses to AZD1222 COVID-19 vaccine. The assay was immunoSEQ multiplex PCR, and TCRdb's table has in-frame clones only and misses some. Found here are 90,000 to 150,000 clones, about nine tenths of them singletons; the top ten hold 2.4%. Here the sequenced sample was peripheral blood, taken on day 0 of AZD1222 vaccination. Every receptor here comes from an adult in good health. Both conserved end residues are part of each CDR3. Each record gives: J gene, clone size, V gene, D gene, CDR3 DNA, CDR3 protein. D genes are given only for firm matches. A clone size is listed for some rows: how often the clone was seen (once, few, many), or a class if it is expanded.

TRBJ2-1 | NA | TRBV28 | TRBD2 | TGTGCCACCCACGGGACCGCCAGCGGGACTTACAATGAGCAGTTCTTC | CATHGTASGTYNEQFF
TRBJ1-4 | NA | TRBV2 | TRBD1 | TGTGCCAGCAGTCCCGACAGGGGCGGTAATGAAAAACTGTTTTTT | CASSPDRGGNEKLFF
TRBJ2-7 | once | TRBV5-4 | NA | TGTGCCAGCAGCTTGCAAGTGCGTTCCGAGCAGTACTTC | CASSLQVRSEQYF
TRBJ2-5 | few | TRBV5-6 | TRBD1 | TGTGCCAGCAGCCTCCGGGACAGGGAAAGAAGGACCCAGTACTTC | CASSLRDRERRTQYF
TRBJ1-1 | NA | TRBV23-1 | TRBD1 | TGCGCCAGCAGTCCCGACGACAGGGGGCAGCAATTGGGGGACACTGAAGCTTTCTTT | CASSPDDRGQQLGDTEAFF
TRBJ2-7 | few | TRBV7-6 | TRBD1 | TGTGCCAGCAGCTTAGGTGGGACAGGTTCCTACGAGCAGTACTTC | CASSLGGTGSYEQYF
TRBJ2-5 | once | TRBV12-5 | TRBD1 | TGTGCTAGTGGCAGGGACAGCCAAGAGACCCAGTACTTC | CASGRDSQETQYF
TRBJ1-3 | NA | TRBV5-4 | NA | TGTGCCAGCAGCTTGGCAGGCTCTGGAAACACCATATATTTT | CASSLAGSGNTIYF
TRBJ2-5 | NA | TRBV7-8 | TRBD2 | TGTGCCAGCAGCTCAGCGGGAGGGATGAAGACCCAGTACTTC | CASSSAGGMKTQYF
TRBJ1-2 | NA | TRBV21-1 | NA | TGTGCCAGCAGCAAAGGCCCCTATATGAGCTATGGCTACACCTTC | CASSKGPYMSYGYTF
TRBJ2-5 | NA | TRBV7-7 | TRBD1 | TGTGCTAGCAGCTCAGGACAGGGGGCTATGGAGACCCAGTACTTC | CASSSGQGAMETQYF
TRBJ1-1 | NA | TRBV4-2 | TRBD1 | TGTGCCAGCAGCCACCCGACAGGGGGGCGGAACACTGAAGCTTTCTTT | CASSHPTGGRNTEAFF
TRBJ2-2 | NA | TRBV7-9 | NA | TGTGCCAGCAGCTTAGGGGCCGGGACACATGGCACCGGGGAGCTGTTTTTT | CASSLGAGTHGTGELFF
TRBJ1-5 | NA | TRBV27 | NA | TGTGCCAGCAGTTTCTTAGCCTCCGGGCCCCAGCATTTT | CASSFLASGPQHF
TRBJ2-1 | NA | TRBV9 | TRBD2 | TGTGCCAGCAGCGTAGGACTAGCGGGAGATGGTGAGCAGTTCTTC | CASSVGLAGDGEQFF
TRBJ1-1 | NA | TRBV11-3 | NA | TGTGCCAGCAGCTTAGGGGAACCGAACACTGAAGCTTTCTTT | CASSLGEPNTEAFF
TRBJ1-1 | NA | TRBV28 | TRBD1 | TGTGCCAGCCGACAGGGTTTTGAAGCTTTCTTT | CASRQGFEAFF
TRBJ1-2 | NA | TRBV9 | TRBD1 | TGTGCCAGCAGCGTAGGGTCCGGACAGGGTTGGGGCTACACCTTC | CASSVGSGQGWGYTF